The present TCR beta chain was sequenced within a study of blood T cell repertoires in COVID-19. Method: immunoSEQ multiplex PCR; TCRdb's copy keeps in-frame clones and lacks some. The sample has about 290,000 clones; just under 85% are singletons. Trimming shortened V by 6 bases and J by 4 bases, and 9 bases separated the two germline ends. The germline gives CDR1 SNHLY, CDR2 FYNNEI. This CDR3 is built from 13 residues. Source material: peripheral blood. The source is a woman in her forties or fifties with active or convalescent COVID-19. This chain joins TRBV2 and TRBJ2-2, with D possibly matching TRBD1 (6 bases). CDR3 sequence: CASRNRATGELFF. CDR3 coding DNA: TGTGCCAGCAGGAACAGGGCCACCGGGGAGCTGTTTTTT.